One and the same sample provided the 28 T cell receptor beta chains below, sequenced in a study of blood T cells in healthy people across ages. For the second PCR, which ran for roughly 7 to 11 cycles, a sample-barcoded 5' primer and a J-beta primer mix were used. Using its own MiXCR run on the 5' RACE reads, TCRdb lists one record per CDR3 protein. The sample holds roughly 700,000 distinct CDR3 sequences, about 52% seen once. Sequencing was done on a sample of blood. These receptors all stem from a woman aged 55-70 years in good health.

The gene calls are TRBV15 and TRBJ2-7; a possible D gene is TRBD2 (5 bases). V lost 0 bases and J lost 2, with 11 bases in between. Per the germline V gene, CDR1 is LNHNV and CDR2 is YYDKDF (reference sequence). This CDR3 contains 15 residues. CDR3 protein: CATSRDRGATYEQYF. CDR3 in DNA: TGTGCCACCAGCAGAGATCGGGGAGCTACCTACGAGCAGTACTTC.

The rearrangement joins TRBV6-2 or TRBV6-3 to TRBJ2-1; a possible D gene is TRBD1 (10 bases). Germline CDR1 is MNHEY and CDR2 is SVGEGT. The V and J ends lost 6 bases and 7 bases respectively, with 22 bases between them. This CDR3 comprises 16 residues. The CDR3 protein is CASRALAGQGRNEQFF. CDR3 sequence (DNA): TGTGCCAGCAGAGCTCTAGCGGGACAGGGGAGAAATGAGCAGTTCTTC.

V and J are TRBV7-3 and TRBJ2-3; 10 bases line up with TRBD2. CDR3 size: 15 residues. The ends lost 6 bases at V and 7 bases at J; junction bases unmatched: 10. Germline V lookup: CDR1 SGHTA, CDR2 FQGTGA. The CDR3 DNA reads as TGTGCCAGCAGTCCCACTAGCGGGAAAATAAATACGCAGTATTTT. Encoded protein: CASSPTSGKINTQYF. Full variable domain (missing parts from reference TRBV7-3 and TRBJ2-3): GAGVSQTPSNKVTEKGKYVELRCDPISGHTALYWYRQSLGQGPEFLIYFQGTGAADDSGLPNDRFFAVRPEGSVSTLKIQRTERGDSAVYLCASSPTSGKINTQYFGPGTRLTVL.

This clonotype was seen a few times. J is TRBJ1-2 and V is TRBV15; D may be TRBD1 (5 bases). Germline V gene lookup returns CDR1 LNHNV and CDR2 YYDKDF (reference sequence). This CDR3 comprises 16 residues. Deletions cut 1 base from V and 3 bases from J, with 15 bases between. The CDR3 here is CATSRGEGRVYYGYTF. The CDR3 nucleotides read TGTGCCACCAGCAGAGGTGAAGGCAGGGTCTACTATGGCTACACCTTC.

This chain uses TRBV27 with TRBJ2-3; 11 bases map to TRBD2. The germline V gene has CDR1 MNHEY and CDR2 SMNVEV (reference sequence). The CDR3 is 15 amino acids. V trimming: 2 bases; J trimming: 6 bases; junction bases outside the gene matches: 4. CDR3 sequence: CASSLLAGGQDTQYF. The CDR3 DNA reads as TGTGCCAGCAGTTTACTAGCGGGAGGCCAGGATACGCAGTATTTT.

This chain uses TRBV7-9 with TRBJ2-7; D is unclear. CDR1 and CDR2 (germline): SEHNR, FQNEAQ (reference sequence). V lost 5 bases and J lost 4, with 9 bases in between. The CDR3 is made up of 12 amino acids. The CDR3 region has the DNA TGTGCCAGCAGCCGGAATTCTTACGAGCAGTACTTC. This gives the protein CASSRNSYEQYF.

V gene TRBV29-1 combines with J gene TRBJ2-7; 7 bases map to TRBD2. Trimming took 4 bases from V and 2 from J; bases not matched to a gene: 11. The CDR3 is 15 residues long. The germline CDR1 and CDR2 sequences are SQVTM and ANQGSEA. Written as DNA, the CDR3 is TGCAGCGTTGGAGGGGAGGGCGCCCGAGCCTACGAGCAGTACTTC. Amino acid sequence: CSVGGEGARAYEQYF.

This chain joins TRBV12-3 or TRBV12-4 and TRBJ2-3; D remains unclear. V lost 2 bases and J lost 1, with 10 bases in between. This CDR3 has 15 amino acids. CDR3 residues: CASSLRAGRTDTQYF. CDR3 sequence (DNA): TGTGCCAGCAGTTTACGAGCAGGTCGCACAGATACGCAGTATTTT.

This clonotype was counted only a few times. The rearrangement links TRBV7-2 to TRBJ2-7; D unclear. Germline V gene lookup returns CDR1 SGHTA and CDR2 FQGNSA. V dropped 5 bases and J dropped 5 bases, with 19 bases sitting between them. The CDR3 consists of 15 residues. The CDR3 nucleotides are TGTGCCAGCAGCGGAAGTGAGGTGATATCAGACGAGCAGTACTTC. This encodes CASSGSEVISDEQYF. The variable domain in full, completed from reference TRBV7-2 and TRBJ2-7, reads GAGVSQSPSNKVTEKGKDVELRCDPISGHTALYWYRQSLGQGLEFLIYFQGNSAPDKSGLPSDRFSAERTGGSVSTLTIQRTQQEDSAVYLCASSGSEVISDEQYFGPGTRLTVT.

The rearrangement joins TRBV6-5 to TRBJ1-1; no reliable D call. V lost 5 bases, J lost 2 bases, and 3 bases lay in between. The CDR3 totals 11 residues. Looked up from germline, CDR1 is MNHEY and CDR2 is SVGAGI. The CDR3 is CASSHNTEAFF. CDR3 DNA sequence: TGTGCCAGCAGTCATAACACTGAAGCTTTCTTT.

This clonotype was seen only once. The chain combines TRBV20-1 with TRBJ2-7; the D gene is possibly TRBD2 (6 bases). The length of the CDR3 is 17 residues. Germline V gives CDR1 DFQATT, CDR2 SNEGSKA (reference sequence). V lost 6 bases and J lost 5, with 29 bases in between. The CDR3 nucleotides read TGCAGTGCCTTGTCCGGACTACAAGAAGGCCACCCGAACGAGCAGTACTTC. Its translation: CSALSGLQEGHPNEQYF.

This clonotype turned up a few times. The gene calls are TRBV5-1 and TRBJ2-3, with 8 bases matching TRBD2. Germline V gives CDR1 SGHRS, CDR2 YFSETQ. V trimming: 0 bases; J trimming: 2 bases; junction bases outside the gene matches: 5. The CDR3 totals 16 residues. CDR3 bases: TGCGCCAGCAGCTTGGTAACTAGCGGCCTCACAGATACGCAGTATTTT. Translated, it gives CASSLVTSGLTDTQYF.

V and J are TRBV7-2 and TRBJ2-2; D is ambiguous. This CDR3 has 13 amino acids. The germline CDR1 and CDR2 sequences are SGHTA and FQGNSA. The V and J ends lost 3 bases and 7 bases respectively, with 9 bases between them. The CDR3 nucleotides read TGTGCCAGCAGCTTTTTCGTAGGCGGGGAGCTGTTTTTT. Its translation: CASSFFVGGELFF.

This clonotype was seen a few times. This chain connects TRBV29-1 to TRBJ1-2, with TRBD1 as a possible D gene (5 bases). CDR3 length: 12 residues. The germline V gene encodes CDR1 SQVTM and CDR2 ANQGSEA. Trimming removed 3 bases at V and 2 bases at J, with 7 bases between. CDR3 nucleotides: TGCAGCGTTGATAACAGGAACTATGGCTACACCTTC. Its translation: CSVDNRNYGYTF.

The chain has TRBV20-1 and TRBJ2-3; D might be TRBD1 (7 bases). The CDR3 is made up of 15 amino acids. V was trimmed by 5 bases and J by 3 bases, leaving 18 bases between them. CDR1 DFQATT and CDR2 SNEGSKA come from the germline V gene (reference sequence). The CDR3, as DNA: TGCAGTGCTGGAGGGTCCGGGACAGATACAGATACGCAGTATTTT. Translated: CSAGGSGTDTDTQYF.

The genes are TRBV11-2 and TRBJ2-1; D unresolved. The CDR3 extends over 13 amino acids. Germline-derived CDR1 and CDR2 are SGHAT and FQNNGV. Trimming left V 5 bases short and J 8 bases short, with 13 bases between. CDR3 residues: CASSPNSQHEQFF. Written as DNA, the CDR3 is TGTGCCAGCAGCCCAAACTCCCAACATGAGCAGTTCTTC.

Only a few counts were recorded for this clonotype. The chain carries TRBV9 and TRBJ2-7, with 10 positions matching TRBD1. The CDR3 has 16 residues. Germline-derived CDR1 and CDR2 are SGDLS and YYNGEE. V trimming: 1 base; J trimming: 3 bases; junction bases outside the gene matches: 7. CDR3 sequence reads: CASSVTKDRGIYEQYF. CDR3 sequence (DNA): TGTGCCAGCAGCGTAACTAAGGACAGGGGGATCTACGAGCAGTACTTC. The full variable domain, in which reference TRBV9 and TRBJ2-7 provide the parts outside the CDR3, is DSGVTQTPKHLITATGQRVTLRCSPRSGDLSVYWYQQSLDQGLQFLIQYYNGEERAKGNILERFSAQQFPDLHSELNLSSLELGDSALYFCASSVTKDRGIYEQYFGPGTRLTVT.

Only a few counts were recorded for this clonotype. The V and J genes are TRBV7-3 and TRBJ2-1, with 10 bases matching TRBD1. The CDR3 sequence is 18 residues long. Losses at the gene ends were 5 bases for V and 4 bases for J; bases not matched to a gene: 14. Germline CDR1 SGHTA, CDR2 FQGTGA. This chain's CDR3 is CASSPLETGQGPYNEQFF. The CDR3 coding sequence is TGTGCCAGCAGCCCCCTGGAAACGGGACAGGGGCCATACAATGAGCAGTTCTTC.

This clonotype showed up just once. This sequence joins TRBV25-1 and TRBJ1-1; D call uncertain. The length of the CDR3 is 13 residues. The V end was cut by 4 bases, the J end by 2 bases, with 8 bases between. Germline CDR1 reads MGHDK; CDR2 reads SYGVNS. CDR3 region: CASSVNKNTEAFF. CDR3 DNA: TGTGCCAGCAGTGTTAATAAAAACACTGAAGCTTTCTTT.

The chain employs TRBV18 and TRBJ2-5; TRBD1 is a possible D gene (5 bases). The germline V gene has CDR1 KGHSH and CDR2 LQKENI. Trimming cost V 2 bases and J 1 base, with 14 bases left between them. The CDR3 length is 16 residues. CDR3 region: CASSPAVWGGQETQYF. CDR3 DNA sequence: TGTGCCAGCTCACCAGCGGTTTGGGGCGGCCAAGAGACCCAGTACTTC.

This clonotype was observed a handful of times. V usage is TRBV7-2 and J usage is TRBJ2-1; D possibly corresponds to TRBD2 (6 bases). Trimming removed 2 bases from V and 2 bases from J, with 13 bases in between. From germline, CDR1 is SGHTA and CDR2 FQGNSA. The CDR3 extends over 16 amino acids. CDR3: CASSLSAASAYNEQFF. The DNA of the CDR3 is TGTGCCAGCAGCTTATCGGCGGCTAGCGCCTACAATGAGCAGTTCTTC.

This rearrangement joins TRBV5-1 to TRBJ2-1, with D maybe TRBD2 (6 bases). Trimming took 0 bases from V and 6 from J, leaving 13 bases between them. The CDR3 contains 15 residues. Germline lookup yields CDR1 SGHRS and CDR2 YFSETQ. As DNA, the CDR3 is TGCGCCAGCAGCTTGGGTCCGGGAGCCACCAATGAGCAGTTCTTC. Protein product: CASSLGPGATNEQFF.

The chain recombines TRBV5-5 with TRBJ2-2, with D possibly being TRBD1 (6 bases). CDR3 length: 14 amino acids. The V gene lost 3 bases and the J gene lost 3 bases, with 9 bases spanning the gap. Germline CDR1 is SGHKS and CDR2 is YYEKEE (reference sequence). The CDR3 loop is CASSSGQYTGELFF. The CDR3 DNA sequence: TGTGCCAGCAGCTCAGGACAGTACACCGGGGAGCTGTTTTTT.

The chain employs TRBV20-1 and TRBJ2-3; 8 bases map to TRBD1. CDR1 and CDR2 from the germline V gene are DFQATT and SNEGSKA (reference sequence). Trimming cost V 3 bases and J 7 bases; bases outside gene matches: 6. This CDR3 contains 13 residues. DNA of the CDR3: TGCAGTGCTAGTGACAGGGGTTCTAATACGCAGTATTTT. Protein sequence: CSASDRGSNTQYF.

The chain couples TRBV7-9 to TRBJ2-5; D possibly corresponds to TRBD2 (6 bases). Germline assignment: CDR1 SEHNR and CDR2 FQNEAQ (reference sequence). The CDR3 runs to 15 residues. Trimming shortened V by 1 base and J by 5 bases, and 14 bases separated the two germline ends. CDR3 DNA: TGTGCCAGCAGCTTAGACCCGGGGGAGTGGGAGACCCAGTACTTC. This sequence encodes CASSLDPGEWETQYF.

This clonotype was seen more than once but under ten times. The chain joins TRBV20-1 to TRBJ2-5; the match to TRBD2 covers 11 bases. The trim removed 5 bases at V and 4 bases at J, leaving 6 bases unmatched. Germline V gene lookup returns CDR1 DFQATT and CDR2 SNEGSKA (reference sequence). CDR3 size: 14 residues. DNA of the CDR3: TGCAGTGCTGAGACTAGCGGGAAGGGAGAGACCCAGTACTTC. This sequence encodes CSAETSGKGETQYF.

This clonotype was recorded only once. The rearrangement links TRBV3-1 to TRBJ1-4; D gene unclear. This CDR3 is built from 14 residues. Trimming shortened V by 3 bases and J by 6 bases, and 11 bases separated the two germline ends. Germline CDR1 and CDR2: LGHDT and YNNKEL (reference sequence). For the CDR3, the DNA is TGTGCCAGCAGCCAGATGGCAGGACATGAAAAACTGTTTTTT. Protein sequence: CASSQMAGHEKLFF.

This clonotype was detected once. The CDR3 sequence: CACGLAGTDTQYF. In DNA, the CDR3 is TGTGCTTGTGGACTAGCGGGAACAGATACGCAGTATTTT. V usage is TRBV12-3 or TRBV12-4 and J usage is TRBJ2-3; 12 nucleotides align to TRBD2. The CDR3 runs to 13 residues.